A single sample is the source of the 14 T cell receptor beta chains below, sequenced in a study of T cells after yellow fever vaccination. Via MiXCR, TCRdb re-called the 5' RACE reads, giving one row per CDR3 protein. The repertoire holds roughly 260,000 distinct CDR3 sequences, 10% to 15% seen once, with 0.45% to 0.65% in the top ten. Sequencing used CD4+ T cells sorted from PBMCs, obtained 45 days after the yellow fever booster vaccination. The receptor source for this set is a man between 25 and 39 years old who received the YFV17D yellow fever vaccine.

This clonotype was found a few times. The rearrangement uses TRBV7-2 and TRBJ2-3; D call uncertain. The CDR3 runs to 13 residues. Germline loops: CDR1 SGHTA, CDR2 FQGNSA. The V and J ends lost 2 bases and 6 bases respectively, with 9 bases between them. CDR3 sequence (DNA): TGTGCCAGCAGCTTATCTCGTTGGGATACGCAGTATTTT. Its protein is CASSLSRWDTQYF.

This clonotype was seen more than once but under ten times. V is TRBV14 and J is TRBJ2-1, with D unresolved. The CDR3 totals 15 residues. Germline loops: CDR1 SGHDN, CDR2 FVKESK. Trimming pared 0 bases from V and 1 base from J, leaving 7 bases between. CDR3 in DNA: TGTGCCAGCAGCCAAGATTGGGAATCCTACAATGAGCAGTTCTTC. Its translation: CASSQDWESYNEQFF.

Here the CDR3 DNA reads TGTGCCAGCAGCTTATTTGGTCAGCCCCAGCATTTT. Its protein product is CASSLFGQPQHF. The V gene is TRBV7-2, the J gene TRBJ1-5; D is unclear. Germline V gene lookup returns CDR1 SGHTA and CDR2 FQGNSA. With 2 bases removed from V and 6 bases from J, the gap between germline ends came to 5 bases. The CDR3 spans 12 residues. Full variable domain (rest looked up from reference TRBV7-2 and TRBJ1-5): GAGVSQSPSNKVTEKGKDVELRCDPISGHTALYWYRQSLGQGLEFLIYFQGNSAPDKSGLPSDRFSAERTGGSVSTLTIQRTQQEDSAVYLCASSLFGQPQHFGDGTRLSIL.

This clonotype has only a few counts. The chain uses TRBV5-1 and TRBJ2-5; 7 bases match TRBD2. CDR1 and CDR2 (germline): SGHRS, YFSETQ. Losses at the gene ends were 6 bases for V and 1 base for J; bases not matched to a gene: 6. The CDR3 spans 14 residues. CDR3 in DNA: TGCGCCAGCAACCCCGGGGGGACCCAAGAGACCCAGTACTTC. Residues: CASNPGGTQETQYF.

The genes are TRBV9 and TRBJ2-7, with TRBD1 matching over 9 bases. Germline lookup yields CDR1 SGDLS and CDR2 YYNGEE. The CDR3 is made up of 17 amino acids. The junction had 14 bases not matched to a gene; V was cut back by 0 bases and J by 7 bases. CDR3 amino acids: CASSVALPGTGKEEQYF. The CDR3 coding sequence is TGTGCCAGCAGCGTAGCGTTACCCGGGACAGGGAAGGAGGAGCAGTACTTC.

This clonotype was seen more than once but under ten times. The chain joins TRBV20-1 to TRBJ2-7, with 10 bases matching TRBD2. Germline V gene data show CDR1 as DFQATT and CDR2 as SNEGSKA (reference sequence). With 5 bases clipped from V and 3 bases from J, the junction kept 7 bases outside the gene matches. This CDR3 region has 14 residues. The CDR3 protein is CSAQASGSFYEQYF. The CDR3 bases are TGCAGTGCTCAAGCTAGCGGGAGTTTCTACGAGCAGTACTTC.

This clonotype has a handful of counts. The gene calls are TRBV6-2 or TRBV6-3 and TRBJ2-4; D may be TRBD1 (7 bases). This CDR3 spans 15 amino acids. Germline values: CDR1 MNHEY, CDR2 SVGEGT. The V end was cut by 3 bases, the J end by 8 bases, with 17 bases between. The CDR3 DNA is TGTGCCAGCAGTTATGTGGCAGGGGGGATGGACATTCAGTACTTC. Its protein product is CASSYVAGGMDIQYF.

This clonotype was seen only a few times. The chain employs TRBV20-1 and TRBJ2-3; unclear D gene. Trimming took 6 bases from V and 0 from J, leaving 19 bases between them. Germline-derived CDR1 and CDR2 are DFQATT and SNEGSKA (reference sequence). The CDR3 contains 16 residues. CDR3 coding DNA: TGCAGTGCCCCCAACCACCGGGCCTCTAGCACAGATACGCAGTATTTT. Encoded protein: CSAPNHRASSTDTQYF.

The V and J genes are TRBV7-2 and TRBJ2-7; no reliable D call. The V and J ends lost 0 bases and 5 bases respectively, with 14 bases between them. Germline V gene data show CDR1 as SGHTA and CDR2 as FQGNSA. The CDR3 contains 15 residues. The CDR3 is CASSLAGPQGHEQYF. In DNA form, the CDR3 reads TGTGCCAGCAGCTTAGCCGGCCCGCAAGGCCACGAGCAGTACTTC.

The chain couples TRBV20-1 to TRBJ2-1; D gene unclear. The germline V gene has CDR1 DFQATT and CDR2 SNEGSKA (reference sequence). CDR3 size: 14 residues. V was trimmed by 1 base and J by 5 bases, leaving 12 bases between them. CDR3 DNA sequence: TGCAGTGCTAGAGGGACCGGAGTTGACAATGAGCAGTTCTTC. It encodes CSARGTGVDNEQFF.

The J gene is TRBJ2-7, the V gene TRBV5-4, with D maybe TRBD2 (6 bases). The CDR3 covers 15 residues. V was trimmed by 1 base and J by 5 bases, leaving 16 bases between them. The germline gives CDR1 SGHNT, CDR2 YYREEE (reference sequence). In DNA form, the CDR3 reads TGTGCCAGCAGCTTGTGGTTCGGCGGGACCAACGAGCAGTACTTC. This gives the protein CASSLWFGGTNEQYF.

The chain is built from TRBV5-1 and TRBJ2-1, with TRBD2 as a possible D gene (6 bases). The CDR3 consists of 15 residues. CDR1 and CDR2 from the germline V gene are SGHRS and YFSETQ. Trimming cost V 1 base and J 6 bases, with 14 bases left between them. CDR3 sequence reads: CASSLSGDSINEQFF. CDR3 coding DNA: TGCGCCAGCAGCTTGTCGGGAGACTCGATCAATGAGCAGTTCTTC.

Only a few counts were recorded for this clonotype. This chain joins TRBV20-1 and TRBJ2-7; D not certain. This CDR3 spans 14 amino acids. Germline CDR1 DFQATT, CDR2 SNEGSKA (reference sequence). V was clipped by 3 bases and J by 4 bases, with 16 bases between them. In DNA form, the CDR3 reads TGCAGTGCTAGGTATCAAACGGGCGGATACGAGCAGTACTTC. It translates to CSARYQTGGYEQYF.

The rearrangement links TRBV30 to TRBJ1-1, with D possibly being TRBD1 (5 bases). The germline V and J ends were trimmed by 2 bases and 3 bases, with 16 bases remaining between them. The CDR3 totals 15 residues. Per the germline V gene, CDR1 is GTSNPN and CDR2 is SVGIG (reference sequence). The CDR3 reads CAWSPGTSLDTEAFF. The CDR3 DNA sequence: TGTGCCTGGAGTCCCGGGACGTCGTTGGACACTGAAGCTTTCTTT.